This T cell receptor (beta chain) was captured in a study of blood T cell repertoires in COVID-19. Data came from immunoSEQ multiplex PCR; TCRdb stores just in-frame clones and leaves some out. The sample has just over 300,000 clones; around 84% are singletons. Researchers sorted participants into cohorts using their self-reported clinical history. This clone has a handful of counts. Germline V gene data show CDR1 as LNHDA and CDR2 as SQIVND (reference sequence). With V trimmed by 3 bases and J by 5 bases, 6 bases remained unmatched. There are 14 residues in the CDR3. Sequencing was done on a sample of PBMCs or T cells enriched from blood (not recorded which). This clonotype was sampled from a man aged 30 to 45 who had recovered from COVID-19. The chain joins TRBV19 to TRBJ1-2; 7 nucleotides align to TRBD1. CDR3 region: CASSMDRPLYGYTF. The CDR3 DNA follows: TGTGCCAGTAGTATGGACAGGCCTCTATATGGCTACACCTTC.